This record concerns one TCR beta chain sequence. Use of 60 Vbeta and 13 Jbeta primers characterized the PCR. Assay used: immunoSEQ multiplex PCR; TCRdb lists only in-frame clones, some missing. The repertoire holds about 100,000 clones, with 74% as singletons. The V gene end was trimmed by 1 base and the J gene end by 5 bases; junction bases not matched to a gene: 8. Looked up from germline, CDR1 is MGHRA and CDR2 is YSYEKL. This CDR3 has 17 amino acids. The record originates from a study of cytomegalovirus exposure and HLA in healthy donors. The V gene is TRBV4-1, the J gene TRBJ2-5, with 12 bases fitting TRBD2. The TCR was taken from a man over 45 in good health and CMV-seropositive. The specimen sequenced was PBMCs. Written as DNA, the CDR3 is TGCGCCAGCAGCCAAGGTCTAGCGGGGGGGCATATTGAGACCCAGTACTTC. Amino acids: CASSQGLAGGHIETQYF.